Listed here is a single T cell receptor (beta chain). The antigen remains undetermined. Amplification used 60 Vbeta primers and 13 Jbeta primers. Assay used: immunoSEQ multiplex PCR; TCRdb lists only in-frame clones, some missing. The table has a few hundred thousand clones, approximately 84% seen once. This sample was taken from a study of cytomegalovirus exposure and HLA in healthy donors. General study findings and limits: Among TCR beta chains, those listed as cytomegalovirus-associated numbered about 160. In the analysis, some V segments, TRBV6-2 and TRBV6-3 included, were excluded as indistinguishable. Links to common viral pathogens appeared, in a later analysis, for several of the most significant clusters.

Each donor was healthy, and each was a bone marrow donor. This CDR3 has 13 residues. With 7 bases removed from V and 10 bases from J, the gap between germline ends came to 17 bases. Germline V CDR1 and CDR2: LNHDA, SQIVND (reference sequence). The rearrangement links TRBV19 to TRBJ2-1, with a possible D match to TRBD2 (5 bases). Sequenced sample: PBMCs. The TCR comes from a woman aged 35 to 49 in good health and CMV-seropositive. The CDR3 protein is CASTFWVGGEQFF. Here the CDR3 DNA reads TGTGCCAGTACCTTTTGGGTAGGCGGGGAGCAGTTCTTC.